This T cell receptor beta chain emerged from a study of blood T cell repertoires in COVID-19. The CDR3 consists of 15 residues. Germline CDR1 MRHNA, CDR2 SNTAGT. Trimming cost V 5 bases and J 8 bases; bases outside gene matches: 6. Assay: immunoSEQ multiplex PCR; the TCRdb copy retains only in-frame clones and omits some. The sample holds some 45,000 clones, roughly 90% seen once. What was sequenced was peripheral blood. The clonotype originates from a man in his 60s with active COVID-19. The chain joins TRBV6-4 to TRBJ2-1, with 13 bases matching TRBD2. CDR3: CASSKTSGRSDEQFF. The CDR3 DNA reads as TGTGCCAGCAGTAAGACTAGCGGGAGGTCGGATGAGCAGTTCTTC.